The clone carrying this T cell receptor (beta chain) showed up just a few times. Its cognate antigen is unknown. This specimen comes from a study of identical twins. Study results and limitations: Instead of following the same donors, the conclusions were based on cross-sectional statistical analysis. Twin pairs had excess sharing that was weaker in beta out-of-frame sequences.

Template switching created a universal primer site, and the cDNA included unique molecular identifiers. TCRdb used MiXCR to reprocess the 5' RACE reads, holding one entry per CDR3 protein. The table has roughly 700,000 distinct CDR3 sequences, over 8.5% seen once. These data were also reused for a study on yellow fever vaccine responses in identical twins. That paper notes: The T cell response to vaccination in identical twins was reportedly partly convergent and partly personalized.

The sequence derives from a woman aged 18-29 years in good health. The sample comprised PBMCs.

The CDR3 loop is CASSFPGGKDQPQHF. As DNA, the CDR3 is TGTGCCAGCAGCTTCCCAGGGGGAAAGGATCAGCCCCAGCATTTT. This chain links TRBV7-8 with TRBJ1-5, with TRBD1 matching 7 bases. Per germline, CDR1 SGHVS and CDR2 FQNEAQ. Trimming at V came to 3 bases and at J to 5 bases, leaving 7 bases not matched to a gene. The CDR3 has 15 amino acids.